These T cell receptor beta chains were read from a single sample in a study of blood T cell repertoires in COVID-19. Data came from immunoSEQ multiplex PCR; TCRdb stores just in-frame clones and leaves some out. The sample includes 130,000 or so clones, about four fifths seen only once; the top ten take roughly a sixth. Sequencing used peripheral blood. These receptors were taken from an elderly woman with acute or convalescent COVID-19. Each CDR3 is given with its conserved first and last residue. D genes are given only for firm matches. Clone size is not always given. Where it is, it says once, few, many or a class for expanded clones.

TRBV29-1	-	TRBD2	TRBJ2-1	TGCAGCGTTGGGGGGACTAGCGGGAGGAATGAGCAGTTCTTC	CSVGGTSGRNEQFF
TRBV7-2	-	-	TRBJ1-1	TGTGCCAGCAGCTCAGGAGCGGCGAACACTGAAGCTTTCTTT	CASSSGAANTEAFF
TRBV10-3	once	TRBD2	TRBJ2-1	TGTGCCATCAGTGGGACTAGCGCCTACAATGAGCAGTTCTTC	CAISGTSAYNEQFF
TRBV7-9	-	-	TRBJ2-5	TGTGCCAGCAGCCAGGACGGGAACCAAGAGACCCAGTACTTC	CASSQDGNQETQYF
TRBV6-2/TRBV6-3	few	TRBD1	TRBJ1-5	TGTGCCAGCAGTCCGAGGGGGCCTAGCAATCAGCCCCAGCATTTT	CASSPRGPSNQPQHF
TRBV19	-	-	TRBJ2-1	TGTGCCAGTAGTTTCTACGGGACACCCCATGAGCAGTTCTTC	CASSFYGTPHEQFF
TRBV30	once	-	TRBJ1-1	TGTGCCTGGAGTAGGGGGGGCTTCACTGAAGCTTTCTTT	CAWSRGGFTEAFF
TRBV4-3	-	-	TRBJ2-5	TGCGCCAGCAGCCGGAGCTGGGAGGTACAAGAGACCCAGTACTTC	CASSRSWEVQETQYF
TRBV18	once	-	TRBJ2-7	TGTGCCAGCTCACCACCGAACGGGAGCTCCTACGAGCAGTACTTC	CASSPPNGSSYEQYF
TRBV7-9	-	-	TRBJ1-4	TGTGCCAGCAGCGAACAGGGCTCTAATGAAAAACTGTTTTTT	CASSEQGSNEKLFF
TRBV7-8	-	-	TRBJ2-1	TGTGCCAGCAGCCGATTACAGGGACGCTCCCACAATGAGCAGTTCTTC	CASSRLQGRSHNEQFF
TRBV3-1/TRBV3-2	-	TRBD2	TRBJ2-5	TGTGCCAGCAGCCAAGGAAGATTTGCGAGCGGGGGGTTCCAAGAGACCCAGTACTTC	CASSQGRFASGGFQETQYF
TRBV7-2	-	TRBD1	TRBJ1-1	TGTGCCAGCAGCTTATCAGGGGGAGGCACTGAAGCTTTCTTT	CASSLSGGGTEAFF
TRBV7-9	-	TRBD1	TRBJ2-3	TGTGCCAGCAGCCCTCGACAGGGGGCAACAGATACGCAGTATTTT	CASSPRQGATDTQYF
TRBV4-1	-	TRBD2	TRBJ2-3	TGCGCCAGCAGCCCATCTCAGGGACTAGGGGTTTTATTAGGGGGCACAGATACGCAGTATTTT	CASSPSQGLGVLLGGTDTQYF
TRBV19	-	-	TRBJ1-2	TGTGCCACCCGTCCCGGACAAAATTTTGACTATGGCTACACCTTC	CATRPGQNFDYGYTF
TRBV6-2/TRBV6-3	-	TRBD2	TRBJ2-7	TGTGCCAGCAGACCTAGCGGGAGGGCGGTATACGAGCAGTACTTC	CASRPSGRAVYEQYF
TRBV6-5	-	-	TRBJ2-7	TGTGCCAGCAACTGGGGGGGCTCCGCCTACGAGCAGTACTTC	CASNWGGSAYEQYF
TRBV9	few	-	TRBJ2-1	TGTGCCAGCAGCGTAGAAGGGGCAGAGCAGTTCTTC	CASSVEGAEQFF